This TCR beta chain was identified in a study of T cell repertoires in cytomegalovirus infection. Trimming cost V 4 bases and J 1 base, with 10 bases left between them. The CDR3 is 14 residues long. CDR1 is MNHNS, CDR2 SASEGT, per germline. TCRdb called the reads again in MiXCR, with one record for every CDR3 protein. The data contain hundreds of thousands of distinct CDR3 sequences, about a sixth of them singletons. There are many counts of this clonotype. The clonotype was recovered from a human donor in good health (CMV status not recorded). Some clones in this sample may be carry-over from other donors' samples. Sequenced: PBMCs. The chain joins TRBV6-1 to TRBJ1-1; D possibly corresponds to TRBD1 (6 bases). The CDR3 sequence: CASSAWGPNTEAFF. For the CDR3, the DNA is TGTGCCAGCAGTGCGTGGGGGCCGAACACTGAAGCTTTCTTT.